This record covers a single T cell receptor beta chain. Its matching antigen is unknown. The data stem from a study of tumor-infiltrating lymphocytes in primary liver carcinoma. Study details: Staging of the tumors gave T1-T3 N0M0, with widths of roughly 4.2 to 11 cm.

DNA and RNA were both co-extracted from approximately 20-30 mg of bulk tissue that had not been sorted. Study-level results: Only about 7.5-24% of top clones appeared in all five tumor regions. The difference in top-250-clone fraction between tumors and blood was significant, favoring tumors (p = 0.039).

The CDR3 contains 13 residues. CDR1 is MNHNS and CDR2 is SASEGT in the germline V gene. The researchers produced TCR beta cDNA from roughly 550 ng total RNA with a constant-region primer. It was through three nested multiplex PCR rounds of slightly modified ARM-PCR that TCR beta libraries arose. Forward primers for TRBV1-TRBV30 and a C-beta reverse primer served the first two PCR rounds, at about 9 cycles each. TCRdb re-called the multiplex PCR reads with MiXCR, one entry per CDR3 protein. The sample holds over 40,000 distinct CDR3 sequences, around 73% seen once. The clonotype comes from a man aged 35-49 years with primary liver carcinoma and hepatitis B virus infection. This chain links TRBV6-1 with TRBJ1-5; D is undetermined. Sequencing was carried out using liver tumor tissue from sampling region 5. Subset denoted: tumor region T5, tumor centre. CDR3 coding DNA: TGTGTCGGCAGTTGGGCAGGCAATCAGCCCCAGCATTTT. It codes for CVGSWAGNQPQHF.